This TCR beta chain was sequenced for a study of T cell responses to AZD1222 COVID-19 vaccine (dated by TCRdb to the early 2020s). In terms of the full investigation: A total of about 230 trial participants underwent TCR sequencing, of whom 207 received two doses of AZD1222 and about 25 received two doses of the MenACWY control vaccine. Trial participants were enrolled into age subgroups of 18-55, 56-69 and 70-plus years, which contained roughly 140, 27 and 60 TCR-sequenced participants, respectively.

The CDR3 regions of human TCRbeta chains were analyzed by immunosequencing. As for how the authors treated the data: TCRs in the repertoires were matched against a reference library of SARS-CoV-2-specific TCRs that had been generated with the MIRA antigen-specificity platform. Breadth meant the fraction of unique TCRs that were SARS-CoV-2-associated, whereas depth meant the fraction of total T cells that were SARS-CoV-2-associated. Using the MIRA data, each spike-specific TCR was mapped to the spike region that the TCR reacts to and placed in a CD4 or CD8 class. Log10-transformed breadth and depth values were compared by one-way ANOVA with Sidak's multiple comparisons tests. The source is immuneACCESS, and TCRdb retained only in-frame sequences with V and J called. Part of the clones is not carried over; for the studies checked, unresolved V genes explain less than half of this, and the remainder is unexplained. That table supplies the V and J calls and clone size; D and trimming were determined from the DNA. For this sample there are approximately 150,000 clones; about nine tenths appear just once. The top ten hold about 1.5% of the sample.

Points the paper makes about the study in general: The vaccine-associated CD4 TCRs covered the entire spike protein, and the dominant responses fell in regions 160-218 and 743-854. The 56-69-year group was small, and its depth increase did not reach significance, likely because of low power. Epitopes outside the regions mutated in the B.1.351 and B.1.1.7 variants were reportedly recognized by nearly half of the unique spike-specific TCRs. Participants were mostly white British and included more females than males, and it was suggested by the authors that clonal diversity may have been underestimated. Only five to seven AZD1222 recipients were SARS-CoV-2 seropositive at baseline, limiting conclusions about previously exposed vaccinees. Because no samples from the day 14 peak response were available, repertoires could be characterized only after the peak T cell response. Spike-specific TCR breadth and depth rose significantly after two AZD1222 doses compared with day 0 and with MenACWY recipients.

From its cysteine to its phenylalanine, the CDR3 spans 18 amino acids. The read is trimmed to its CDR3 DNA, 54 bases read in frame from base 1. Trimmed from V: 5 bases; trimmed from J: 7 bases; junction bases lacking a gene match: 15. The germline V gene yields SGHTA for CDR1 and FQGTGA for CDR2. As for this clone: Its antigen specificity is not known. The sample holds no much larger clone one base away, and base qualities are not on file.

The time point label corresponds to: about 28 days (+/-7) after the second vaccine dose. Because spike-specific TCR depth and breadth did not differ between the two schedules, AZD1222 recipients who got a second dose at roughly 4 weeks were pooled with those who got a second dose at roughly 12 weeks. Vaccinee samples were obtained from the UK trials COV001 and COV002, which included a single-blind randomized controlled phase 2/3 trial of AZD1222 (ChAdOx1 nCoV-19) in healthy adults. Trial participant PBMC samples were collected at day 0 and day 28 after the second dose for TCRbeta chain sequencing.

The sample was peripheral blood, taken 28 days after the second AZD1222 dose. This sequence uses TRBV7-3 and TRBJ2-3; 13 central bases correspond to TRBD2. The receptor comes from an adult who received the AZD1222 COVID-19 vaccine. The sequence in DNA is TGTGCCAGCAGCCCCGCCGGGACTAGCGGGATTGCGGGGTATACGCAGTATTTT. It translates to CASSPAGTSGIAGYTQYF. Here the CDR3 is joined to the reference TRBV7-3 and TRBJ2-3 genes, and the full variable domain is: GAGVSQTPSNKVTEKGKYVELRCDPISGHTALYWYRQSLGQGPEFLIYFQGTGAADDSGLPNDRFFAVRPEGSVSTLKIQRTERGDSAVYLCASSPAGTSGIAGYTQYFGPGTRLTVL.